Presented here are 15 T cell receptor beta chains from one specimen sequenced in a study of T-cell reconstitution after alpha-beta-depleted transplantation in children listed by TCRdb under 2016. Library preparation was by PCR. Reads for this sample came from an Illumina HiSeq 2500. TCR libraries were prepared with molecular barcoding, using unique molecular identifiers to normalize TCRbeta repertoire quantification. TCRdb redid the processing of the public reads, applying fastp at Q25 and MiXCR, and retained in-frame beta chains. Rows are combined by CDR3 protein, so each entry shows the most common genes and DNA. The sample table lists 500,000 to 600,000 distinct CDR3 sequences, approximately 30% of them with a count of one. The ten largest clones add up to about 2.3% of the sample. The sequencing used PBMCs from the stem cell graft donor, collected from the stem cell graft. Source of these receptors: a human donor who donated a stem cell graft to a child with aplastic anemia.

DNA for the CDR3: TGTGCCAGCAGCCCTTTTGGGGCCGTGGATACGCAGTATTTT. It specifies CASSPFGAVDTQYF. The chain has TRBV11-1 and TRBJ2-3; possible D gene TRBD1, 5 bases. CDR3 length equals 14 residues. Germline-derived CDR1 and CDR2 are SGHAT and FQDESV (reference sequence). Trimming took 5 bases from V and 6 from J, leaving 15 bases between them.

The chain uses TRBV7-9 and TRBJ2-1; TRBD2 agrees at 7 bases. The CDR3 totals 14 residues. V was clipped by 5 bases and J by 2 bases; unmatched bases: 3. Per the germline V gene, CDR1 is SEHNR and CDR2 is FQNEAQ (reference sequence). DNA for the CDR3: TGTGCCAGCAGCAAAGGACTAGCCTACAATGAGCAGTTCTTC. It specifies CASSKGLAYNEQFF.

This clonotype occurred a few times. The rearrangement links TRBV12-3 or TRBV12-4 to TRBJ2-1; D unclear. V lost 2 bases, J lost 8 bases, and 4 bases lay in between. The CDR3 is 11 amino acids. The CDR3 loop is CASSLTHEQFF. CDR3 DNA sequence: TGTGCCAGCAGTTTAACCCATGAGCAGTTCTTC.

This clonotype was observed a single time. This rearrangement joins TRBV19 to TRBJ2-1; D tentatively fits TRBD1 or TRBD2 (5 bases each). The germline CDR1 and CDR2 sequences are LNHDA and SQIVND (reference sequence). V lost 4 bases and J 0 bases, leaving 16 bases between the germline ends. The CDR3 totals 17 residues. The CDR3 nucleotides are TGTGCCAGTAGTACTTCCGGGACGACGAGCTCCTACAATGAGCAGTTCTTC. This gives the protein CASSTSGTTSSYNEQFF.

This clonotype was counted many times. The V and J genes are TRBV5-1 and TRBJ2-1, with a possible D match to TRBD2 (6 bases). Germline CDR1 SGHRS, CDR2 YFSETQ. Trimming took off 4 bases at V and 8 bases at J, with 13 bases between the two ends. This CDR3 is 13 amino acids long. The CDR3 reads CASSPGTLDEQFF. As DNA, the CDR3 is TGCGCCAGCAGCCCCGGGACTCTCGATGAGCAGTTCTTC.

The J gene is TRBJ1-1, the V gene TRBV5-1, with D unresolved. CDR1 is SGHRS and CDR2 is YFSETQ in the germline V gene. With 7 bases removed from V and 1 base from J, the gap between germline ends came to 14 bases. The CDR3 consists of 14 residues. The CDR3 loop is CASAVRAENTEAFF. In DNA form, the CDR3 reads TGCGCCAGCGCGGTGAGGGCAGAGAACACTGAAGCTTTCTTT. The whole variable domain, filled in from reference TRBV5-1 and TRBJ1-1, reads KAGVTQTPRYLIKTRGQQVTLSCSPISGHRSVSWYQQTPGQGLQFLFEYFSETQRNKGNFPGRFSGRQFSNSRSEMNVSTLELGDSALYLCASAVRAENTEAFFGQGTRLTVV.

The chain combines TRBV20-1 with TRBJ2-1, with TRBD2 matching 8 bases. This CDR3 is 15 amino acids long. V shed 0 bases and J 4 bases; nucleotides not matched to a gene: 5. Germline V gene data show CDR1 as DFQATT and CDR2 as SNEGSKA (reference sequence). This CDR3 is CSARDLTSAYNEQFF. In DNA, the CDR3 is TGCAGTGCTAGAGATCTGACTAGCGCGTACAATGAGCAGTTCTTC.

The genes are TRBV7-9 and TRBJ2-1; the D is unclear. The CDR3 consists of 13 residues. Germline assignment: CDR1 SEHNR and CDR2 FQNEAQ (reference sequence). V lost 3 bases to trimming and J lost 7 bases, with 10 bases between them. The CDR3 is CASSLDRTNEQFF. In DNA form, the CDR3 reads TGTGCCAGCAGCTTGGACCGAACGAATGAGCAGTTCTTC.

There are a few counts of this clonotype. The chain recombines TRBV7-2 with TRBJ2-7; 7 bases are a match to TRBD1. The CDR3 extends over 13 amino acids. Germline V gene lookup returns CDR1 SGHTA and CDR2 FQGNSA. The ends lost 4 bases at V and 5 bases at J; junction bases unmatched: 5. The CDR3 DNA is TGTGCCAGCAGCTCCCCGACAGGGAACGAGCAGTACTTC. This translates into CASSSPTGNEQYF. The full variable domain, in which reference TRBV7-2 and TRBJ2-7 provide the parts outside the CDR3, is GAGVSQSPSNKVTEKGKDVELRCDPISGHTALYWYRQSLGQGLEFLIYFQGNSAPDKSGLPSDRFSAERTGGSVSTLTIQRTQQEDSAVYLCASSSPTGNEQYFGPGTRLTVT.

This clonotype showed up just a few times. The chain couples TRBV7-2 to TRBJ2-5; 11 bases line up with TRBD1. There are 16 residues in the CDR3. The germline gives CDR1 SGHTA, CDR2 FQGNSA. V dropped 3 bases and J dropped 2; count of bases not matched to a gene: 5. CDR3 protein: CASSFSGTGGQETQYF. Written as DNA, the CDR3 is TGTGCCAGCAGCTTTAGCGGGACAGGGGGGCAAGAGACCCAGTACTTC.

V gene TRBV4-3 combines with J gene TRBJ2-4, with 7 nucleotides matching TRBD2. The CDR3 extends over 16 amino acids. Germline CDR1 and CDR2: LGHNA and YSLEER. After removal of 0 bases from V and 4 bases from J, the junction contained 6 bases not matched to a gene. CDR3 nucleotide sequence: TGCGCCAGCAGCCAAGATCCGGCGGGAGTAAAAAACATTCAGTACTTC. This codes for CASSQDPAGVKNIQYF.

This clonotype was found a few times. The chain carries TRBV12-3 or TRBV12-4 and TRBJ2-3; 10 nucleotides agree with TRBD2. Trimming removed 5 bases from V and 4 bases from J; junction bases left unmatched: 18. This CDR3 contains 19 residues. CDR3 nucleotide sequence: TGTGCCAGCAGTCCTGAGAAAAGTATACTAGCGGGAATAGCAGATACGCAGTATTTT. Amino acids: CASSPEKSILAGIADTQYF.

The chain has TRBV7-6 and TRBJ2-5; 9 positions agree with TRBD2. CDR1 and CDR2 from the germline V gene are SGHVS and FNYEAQ. The CDR3 contains 14 residues. V lost 4 bases to trimming and J lost 5 bases; unmatched junction nucleotides: 5. CDR3 residues: CASSSTSGGETQYF. In nucleotides, the CDR3 is TGTGCCAGCAGCTCGACTAGCGGTGGGGAGACCCAGTACTTC.

In its sample, this clonotype was seen once. The rearrangement joins TRBV7-9 to TRBJ2-7; D is unresolved. This CDR3 has 13 amino acids. Deletions cut 2 bases from V and 5 bases from J, with 10 bases between. The germline V gene has CDR1 SEHNR and CDR2 FQNEAQ (reference sequence). In DNA form, the CDR3 reads TGTGCCAGCAGCTTACCGTTTCGGGACGAGCAGTACGTC. It codes for CASSLPFRDEQYV.

This clonotype has just a few counts. The chain joins TRBV20-1 to TRBJ2-1; perhaps TRBD2 as D (6 bases). The CDR3 length is 14 residues. Trimming pared 8 bases from V and 0 bases from J, leaving 14 bases between. Germline lookup yields CDR1 DFQATT and CDR2 SNEGSKA (reference sequence). In DNA, the CDR3 is TGCAGTTCCCCTCCGGGAGTCTCCTACAATGAGCAGTTCTTC. Translating it yields CSSPPGVSYNEQFF.